Shown below are 26 T cell receptor beta chains from a single sample sequenced in a study of cytomegalovirus exposure and HLA in healthy donors. This PCR relied on a set of 60 Vbeta primers and 13 Jbeta primers. Sequencing used immunoSEQ multiplex PCR; TCRdb keeps in-frame clones, though not all of them. Its table records 150,000 or so clones. Material for sequencing was PBMCs. Receptors originate from a woman in her 50s in good health and CMV-seronegative.

CDR3 residues: CASSSGGLAGGVEQFF. Written as DNA, the CDR3 is TGCGCCAGCAGCTCCGGAGGACTAGCGGGAGGAGTTGAGCAGTTCTTC. This chain uses TRBV5-1 with TRBJ2-1, with 14 bases aligning to TRBD2. V dropped 3 bases and J dropped 9; count of bases not matched to a gene: 8. This CDR3 has 16 amino acids. CDR1 is SGHRS and CDR2 is YFSETQ in the germline V gene.

The J gene is TRBJ2-5, the V gene TRBV7-3, with D tentatively TRBD2 (7 bases). The CDR3 contains 16 residues. Germline V gene lookup returns CDR1 SGHTA and CDR2 FQGTGA. The germline V and J ends were trimmed by 2 bases and 0 bases, with 13 bases remaining between them. The chain's CDR3 is CASSLGRGRDQETQYF. CDR3 nucleotide sequence: TGTGCCAGCAGCTTAGGGCGGGGGCGAGACCAAGAGACCCAGTACTTC. The entire variable domain, with the rest obtained from reference TRBV7-3 and TRBJ2-5, is as follows: GAGVSQTPSNKVTEKGKYVELRCDPISGHTALYWYRQSLGQGPEFLIYFQGTGAADDSGLPNDRFFAVRPEGSVSTLKIQRTERGDSAVYLCASSLGRGRDQETQYFGPGTRLLVL.

The chain joins TRBV5-4 to TRBJ2-7; D is perhaps TRBD1 (6 bases). V was cut by 4 bases and J by 0 bases, with 14 bases left in between. The V gene's germline CDR1 is SGHNT and CDR2 YYREEE (reference sequence). This CDR3 spans 15 amino acids. In DNA, the CDR3 is TGTGCCAGCAGCGCGGTCGGACAGAGCTCCTACGAGCAGTACTTC. Its translation: CASSAVGQSSYEQYF.

This chain joins TRBV6-1 and TRBJ1-2, with no clear D. The V gene's germline CDR1 is MNHNS and CDR2 SASEGT. The CDR3 extends over 14 amino acids. V was cut by 5 bases and J by 4 bases, with 14 bases left in between. The CDR3, as DNA: TGTGCCAGCAGTCCAACAGTGAACCCCTATGGCTACACCTTC. Translated, it gives CASSPTVNPYGYTF.

This sequence joins TRBV10-1 and TRBJ2-5; weak D call: TRBD1 (6 bases). This CDR3 spans 12 amino acids. V was shortened by 11 bases and J by 0 bases, with 10 bases between the two germline ends. Germline assignment: CDR1 WNHNN and CDR2 SYGVQD (reference sequence). The CDR3 DNA follows: TGCGCCTGCCACAGGGACCAAGAGACCCAGTACTTC. Protein product: CACHRDQETQYF.

This chain connects TRBV4-3 to TRBJ1-2, with D perhaps TRBD1 (6 bases). The V end was cut by 1 base, the J end by 6 bases, with 18 bases between. This CDR3 region has 16 residues. Per germline, CDR1 LGHNA and CDR2 YSLEER. The CDR3 reads CASSQVTTGGFHGYTF. CDR3 bases: TGCGCCAGCAGCCAAGTTACAACGGGGGGCTTCCATGGCTACACCTTC.

This sequence joins TRBV28 and TRBJ2-7, with 7 bases identical to TRBD1. Germline loops: CDR1 MDHEN, CDR2 SYDVKM. The CDR3 runs to 13 residues. V shed 3 bases, J shed 11 bases, and the junction held 10 bases outside the gene matches. This chain's CDR3 is CASSLETGRNKYF. The CDR3 DNA is TGTGCCAGCAGTTTGGAGACAGGGAGAAATAAGTACTTC.

J is TRBJ2-1 and V is TRBV5-3; 10 nucleotides agree with TRBD2. TRBV5-3 counts as an open reading frame of uncertain function. This CDR3 spans 15 amino acids. Trimming cost V 4 bases and J 5 bases; bases outside gene matches: 6. CDR3 protein: CARSTAGGPDNEQFF. The CDR3 DNA is TGTGCCAGAAGCACAGCGGGGGGGCCCGACAATGAGCAGTTCTTC.

The rearrangement links TRBV30 to TRBJ2-4; TRBD1 matches 7 bases. CDR1 and CDR2 (germline): GTSNPN, SVGIG (reference sequence). V shed 4 bases, J shed 6 bases, and the junction held 12 bases outside the gene matches. The CDR3 has 15 residues. CDR3 nucleotide sequence: TGTGCCTGGATGGACAAGGGGGCAGTCTTAAACATTCAGTACTTC. It yields the protein CAWMDKGAVLNIQYF.

V is TRBV7-9 and J is TRBJ1-1; D may be TRBD1 (5 bases). The CDR3 loop spans 11 amino acids. V was pared by 8 bases and J by 3 bases, with 7 bases between. CDR1 is SEHNR and CDR2 is FQNEAQ in the germline V gene (reference sequence). This CDR3 reads CASWGDTEAFF. CDR3 DNA: TGTGCCAGCTGGGGGGACACTGAAGCTTTCTTT.

The rearrangement links TRBV20-1 to TRBJ2-2, with D hard to call. Trimming removed 4 bases at V and 7 bases at J, with 7 bases between. This CDR3 spans 11 amino acids. The V gene's germline CDR1 is DFQATT and CDR2 SNEGSKA (reference sequence). Here the CDR3 reads CSAKAVGELFF. CDR3 in DNA: TGCAGTGCTAAAGCTGTCGGGGAGCTGTTTTTT.

The chain couples TRBV7-6 to TRBJ1-1; 7 positions agree with TRBD1. This CDR3 is built from 14 residues. In germline, CDR1 is SGHVS, CDR2 FNYEAQ. The J segment lost 4 bases and the V segment lost 2 bases, leaving 4 bases of the junction unmatched. The CDR3 region is CASSLQGGGTEAFF. The CDR3 DNA sequence: TGTGCCAGCAGCTTACAGGGGGGTGGCACTGAAGCTTTCTTT.

The CDR3 DNA is TGTGCCAGTAGTAGGGACTACAATCAGCCCCAGCATTTT. It is translated as CASSRDYNQPQHF. This chain links TRBV19 with TRBJ1-5, with a weak D call TRBD1 (5 bases). Trimming took 4 bases from V and 3 from J, leaving 7 bases between them. The CDR3 has 13 amino acids. Germline lookup yields CDR1 LNHDA and CDR2 SQIVND (reference sequence).

J is TRBJ1-2 and V is TRBV5-6; no clear D. V lost 5 bases, J lost 4 bases, and 12 bases lay in between. From germline, CDR1 is SGHDT and CDR2 YYEEEE. The CDR3 runs 13 residues. In nucleotides, the CDR3 is TGTGCCAGCAGTTTCGACCCAGGCTATGGCTACACCTTC. It translates to CASSFDPGYGYTF.

The rearrangement joins TRBV6-1 to TRBJ1-4; 9 bases align to TRBD1. Looked up from germline, CDR1 is MNHNS and CDR2 is SASEGT. This CDR3 is built from 14 residues. Trimming cost V 6 bases and J 8 bases; bases outside gene matches: 7. The CDR3 DNA reads as TGTGCCAGCAGGGAGGGACAGGGAGGAGAAAAACTGTTTTTT. Protein sequence: CASREGQGGEKLFF.

The chain uses TRBV27 and TRBJ2-2; D not certain. This CDR3 is built from 14 residues. CDR1 and CDR2 from the germline V gene are MNHEY and SMNVEV (reference sequence). Deletions cut 0 bases from V and 6 bases from J, with 8 bases between. Here the CDR3 reads CASSLSRGSGELFF. The CDR3, as DNA: TGTGCCAGCAGTTTATCGCGAGGATCCGGGGAGCTGTTTTTT.

The chain couples TRBV10-1 to TRBJ2-3, with D perhaps matching TRBD2 (5 bases). The CDR3 runs to 15 residues. Germline loops: CDR1 WNHNN, CDR2 SYGVQD (reference sequence). Trimming cost V 3 bases and J 1 base, with 11 bases left between them. CDR3 DNA: TGCGCCAGCAGTGAAGAGGGAATGGGCACAGATACGCAGTATTTT. This codes for CASSEEGMGTDTQYF.

The chain's CDR3 is CASSSTGVEQYF. CDR3 nucleotide sequence: TGTGCCAGCAGTTCAACAGGGGTTGAGCAGTACTTC. V and J are TRBV13 and TRBJ2-7; 7 nucleotides agree with TRBD1. V lost 6 bases, J lost 7 bases, and 6 bases stayed unmatched. The CDR3 length is 12 residues. Germline CDR1 and CDR2: PRHDT and FYEKMQ (reference sequence).

This chain's CDR3 is CASSSGGSIQQYF. The CDR3 DNA reads as TGCGCCAGCAGCTCGGGCGGGAGCATCCAGCAGTACTTC. V and J are TRBV5-1 and TRBJ2-7; 7 bases align to TRBD2. Germline assignment: CDR1 SGHRS and CDR2 YFSETQ. V shed 3 bases, J shed 8 bases, and the junction held 8 bases outside the gene matches. The CDR3 totals 13 residues.

V is TRBV9 and J is TRBJ2-7, with no clear D. V was pared by 3 bases and J by 4 bases, with 14 bases between. The germline V gene has CDR1 SGDLS and CDR2 YYNGEE. CDR3 length: 14 residues. The CDR3 protein is CASSESPRPYEQYF. CDR3 sequence (DNA): TGTGCCAGCAGCGAGAGCCCACGTCCGTACGAGCAGTACTTC.

The rearrangement links TRBV18 to TRBJ1-3; 7 nucleotides agree with TRBD1. Germline V lookup: CDR1 KGHSH, CDR2 LQKENI. This CDR3 is 17 amino acids long. J was trimmed by 0 bases and V by 6 bases; bases with no gene match: 11. CDR3: CASSPISTGLSGNTIYF. CDR3 DNA sequence: TGTGCCAGCTCCCCGATATCGACAGGGCTCTCTGGAAACACCATATATTTT.

The V call is TRBV7-9, the J call TRBJ2-5, with 10 bases lining up with TRBD2. J gave up 4 bases and V 1 base, and 0 bases lay outside the gene matches. Germline V CDR1 and CDR2: SEHNR, FQNEAQ (reference sequence). The CDR3 spans 14 residues. The CDR3 DNA sequence: TGTGCCAGCAGCTTAGTAGCGGGAGGAGAGACCCAGTACTTC. Its protein product is CASSLVAGGETQYF.

The chain recombines TRBV7-8 with TRBJ1-5; weak D call: TRBD1 (5 bases). Germline V gene data show CDR1 as SGHVS and CDR2 as FQNEAQ. This CDR3 has 17 amino acids. V gave up 1 base and J gave up 7 bases, with 20 bases separating them. Here the CDR3 DNA reads TGTGCCAGCAGCTTAGGAATATGGGGCAGTGCAGCCCAGCCCCAGCATTTT. It specifies CASSLGIWGSAAQPQHF.

The CDR3 spells CASSVGDRPYPYTF. CDR3 coding DNA: TGTGCCAGCAGCGTAGGCGACAGGCCCTATCCCTACACCTTC. The chain joins TRBV9 to TRBJ1-2, with a tentative D call TRBD1 (6 bases). Between the trimmed V and J ends, which lost 0 bases and 10 bases, there was a span of 16 bases. This CDR3 is built from 14 residues. The V gene's germline CDR1 is SGDLS and CDR2 YYNGEE. The entire variable domain, with the rest obtained from reference TRBV9 and TRBJ1-2, is as follows: DSGVTQTPKHLITATGQRVTLRCSPRSGDLSVYWYQQSLDQGLQFLIQYYNGEERAKGNILERFSAQQFPDLHSELNLSSLELGDSALYFCASSVGDRPYPYTFGSGTRLTVV.

V usage is TRBV27 and J usage is TRBJ2-2; 13 bases line up with TRBD2. The CDR3 sequence is 17 residues long. CDR1 is MNHEY, CDR2 SMNVEV, per germline (reference sequence). J was trimmed by 3 bases and V by 6 bases; bases with no gene match: 7. Here the CDR3 reads CASRAHGLAGDTGELFF. In nucleotides, the CDR3 is TGTGCCAGCAGAGCCCACGGACTAGCGGGAGACACCGGGGAGCTGTTTTTT.

This rearrangement joins TRBV30 to TRBJ2-7; 7 bases line up with TRBD2. From germline, CDR1 is GTSNPN and CDR2 SVGIG (reference sequence). V lost 1 base to trimming and J lost 3 bases; unmatched junction nucleotides: 9. The CDR3 is 15 residues long. The DNA of the CDR3 is TGTGCCTGGAGTGAGCGGGGAAATTTCTTCTACGAGCAGTACTTC. Translated: CAWSERGNFFYEQYF. The full variable domain, its missing parts supplied by reference TRBV30 and TRBJ2-7, is SQTIHQWPATLVQPVGSPLSLECTVEGTSNPNLYWYRQAAGRGLQLLFYSVGIGQISSEVPQNLSASRPQDRQFILSSKKLLLSDSGFYLCAWSERGNFFYEQYFGPGTRLTVT.